The 25 T cell receptor beta chains in this list originate from one sample, sequenced in a study of CD8+CD57+ T cells in acquired aplastic anemia. Genomic DNA served as template for TCR beta VDJ and CDR3 profiling. TCRdb processed the reads anew with MiXCR; each CDR3 protein has one entry. The table lists about 220,000 distinct CDR3 sequences, 34% of them singletons. Sequencing was carried out using sorted CD4+, CD8+, or CD8+CD57+ T cells (not recorded which) from PBMCs. The receptors were gathered from a human donor in good health, serving as a control.

The V call is TRBV29-1, the J call TRBJ2-5; D ambiguous. Germline V gives CDR1 SQVTM, CDR2 ANQGSEA. The V end lost 2 bases, the J end lost 1 base, and 8 bases lay between the germline ends. CDR3 length: 13 residues. This CDR3 is CSVELLIQETQYF. In DNA form, the CDR3 reads TGCAGCGTTGAATTACTCATCCAAGAGACCCAGTACTTC.

There are a few counts of this clonotype. The chain couples TRBV2 to TRBJ1-1; unclear D gene. Trimming pared 6 bases from V and 6 bases from J, leaving 17 bases between. Germline lookup yields CDR1 SNHLY and CDR2 FYNNEI. CDR3 length: 14 amino acids. The CDR3 protein is CASRHIYSGAEAFF. As DNA, the CDR3 is TGTGCCAGCAGACACATATACTCCGGGGCTGAAGCTTTCTTT.

This clonotype was observed a handful of times. A read error may explain this, as a much larger clone is one base away. The V gene is TRBV7-9, the J gene TRBJ2-7, with 7 positions matching TRBD2. V shed 1 base and J 7 bases; nucleotides not matched to a gene: 16. The germline gives CDR1 SEHNR, CDR2 FQNEAQ (reference sequence). The CDR3 is 17 amino acids. CDR3 sequence (DNA): TGTGCCAGCAGCTTAGAGAGGGACTATCGCCCCTACAATGAGCAGTACTTC. The encoded protein is CASSLERDYRPYNEQYF.

This clonotype came up many times. The rearrangement links TRBV19 to TRBJ2-2, with a possible D match to TRBD1 (7 bases). Per germline, CDR1 LNHDA and CDR2 SQIVND (reference sequence). The ends were cut back, 5 bases at V and 0 bases at J, with 13 bases in the middle. The CDR3 has 16 residues. The CDR3 loop reads CASSVQGGTNTGELFF. The CDR3 DNA is TGTGCCAGTAGTGTTCAGGGGGGTACGAACACCGGGGAGCTGTTTTTT. The entire variable domain, with the rest obtained from reference TRBV19 and TRBJ2-2, is as follows: DGGITQSPKYLFRKEGQNVTLSCEQNLNHDAMYWYRQDPGQGLRLIYYSQIVNDFQKGDIAEGYSVSREKKESFPLTVTSAQKNPTAFYLCASSVQGGTNTGELFFGEGSRLTVL.

This clonotype has a count of ten or more. This chain joins TRBV7-9 and TRBJ2-7; no clear D gene. CDR3 length: 11 residues. The V gene's germline CDR1 is SEHNR and CDR2 FQNEAQ (reference sequence). The V end lost 5 bases, the J end lost 7 bases, and 9 bases lay between the germline ends. In DNA form, the CDR3 reads TGTGCCAGCAGCCTGACCCGTGAGCAGTACTTC. Translated: CASSLTREQYF.

This chain links TRBV6-5 with TRBJ2-2, with 9 bases fitting TRBD1. Germline assignment: CDR1 MNHEY and CDR2 SVGAGI. V was clipped by 4 bases and J by 1 base; unmatched bases: 7. The length of the CDR3 is 17 residues. The CDR3 loop is CASSSLPGQGNTGELFF. DNA of the CDR3: TGTGCCAGCAGTTCACTTCCGGGACAGGGGAACACCGGGGAGCTGTTTTTT.

The chain is built from TRBV29-1 and TRBJ2-7; 12 bases match TRBD2. CDR1 SQVTM and CDR2 ANQGSEA come from the germline V gene. The CDR3 extends over 14 amino acids. The ends lost 6 bases at V and 2 bases at J; junction bases unmatched: 5. The CDR3 DNA is TGCAGCGTGCTGGGACTAGCGGGTACCTACGAGCAGTACTTC. Its translation: CSVLGLAGTYEQYF.

This clonotype has ten or more counts. The V and J genes are TRBV2 and TRBJ2-5, with D possibly matching TRBD2 (5 bases). V lost 6 bases, J lost 3 bases, and 20 bases lay in between. The germline V gene encodes CDR1 SNHLY and CDR2 FYNNEI. This CDR3 is 16 amino acids long. The chain's CDR3 is CASRDKLGELKETQYF. CDR3 DNA sequence: TGTGCCAGCAGGGATAAATTGGGAGAGTTAAAAGAGACCCAGTACTTC.

V is TRBV5-1 and J is TRBJ2-5; the match to TRBD2 covers 15 bases. J was trimmed by 5 bases and V by 4 bases; bases with no gene match: 6. The V gene's germline CDR1 is SGHRS and CDR2 YFSETQ. This CDR3 is 16 amino acids long. The CDR3 loop reads CASSQGLAGGPETQYF. CDR3 DNA: TGCGCCAGCAGCCAAGGACTAGCGGGGGGGCCGGAGACCCAGTACTTC.

This clonotype occurred many times. The J gene is TRBJ2-3, the V gene TRBV24-1; the D is unclear. The CDR3 is made up of 14 amino acids. Germline V CDR1 and CDR2: KGHDR, SFDVKD. Trimming took 4 bases from V and 7 from J, leaving 14 bases between them. The CDR3 spells CATSDSGRSNTQYF. DNA for the CDR3: TGTGCCACCAGTGACTCCGGTCGTTCAAATACGCAGTATTTT.

Concerning this clonotype: A much larger clone is a single base away; this may be a read error. This chain connects TRBV4-1 to TRBJ1-3, with no clear D. Germline CDR1 and CDR2: MGHRA and YSYEKL. Trimming cost V 3 bases and J 7 bases, with 22 bases left between them. The CDR3 is 17 amino acids. As DNA, the CDR3 is TGCGCCAGCAGCCAGCACGGAATCCGTGACGAGGTGAACACCATATATTTT. It encodes CASSQHGIRDEVNTIYF.

This chain links TRBV18 with TRBJ1-2, with 9 bases lining up with TRBD1. The V gene end was trimmed by 3 bases and the J gene end by 3 bases; junction bases not matched to a gene: 11. The germline V gene has CDR1 KGHSH and CDR2 LQKENI. The CDR3 length is 17 residues. The CDR3 loop reads CASSPTITGGADYGYTF. CDR3 in DNA: TGTGCCAGCTCACCCACCATTACAGGGGGCGCCGACTATGGCTACACCTTC.

The V and J genes are TRBV5-6 and TRBJ2-1, with 9 bases that match TRBD2. The CDR3 sequence is 16 residues long. The junction had 5 bases not matched to a gene; V was cut back by 4 bases and J by 0 bases. The germline CDR1 and CDR2 sequences are SGHDT and YYEEEE. CDR3 region: CASSLLAGCSYNEQFF. The CDR3 DNA sequence: TGTGCCAGCAGCCTACTAGCGGGTTGCTCCTACAATGAGCAGTTCTTC.

This chain joins TRBV18 and TRBJ2-1, with D unresolved. The germline V and J ends were trimmed by 0 bases and 2 bases, with 8 bases remaining between them. There are 15 residues in the CDR3. Germline V gene lookup returns CDR1 KGHSH and CDR2 LQKENI. CDR3 region: CASSPPVVAYNEQFF. The CDR3 DNA follows: TGTGCCAGCTCACCACCGGTCGTGGCCTACAATGAGCAGTTCTTC.

The sample holds a few counts of this clonotype. The rearrangement links TRBV20-1 to TRBJ2-1; 9 bases align to TRBD2. Unmatched junction bases numbered 11, after V lost 3 bases and J lost 8 bases. CDR3 length equals 15 residues. CDR1 and CDR2 from the germline V gene are DFQATT and SNEGSKA (reference sequence). The CDR3 spells CSARFLAGGFDEQFF. In DNA form, the CDR3 reads TGCAGTGCTAGGTTCTTGGCGGGGGGGTTTGATGAGCAGTTCTTC.

The chain employs TRBV20-1 and TRBJ2-7; D perhaps matches TRBD2 (5 bases). Per the germline V gene, CDR1 is DFQATT and CDR2 is SNEGSKA (reference sequence). The V end lost 6 bases, the J end lost 3 bases, and 15 bases lay between the germline ends. The CDR3 is 13 residues long. CDR3 nucleotides: TGCAGTGCCGCATCCTCGGACTTCTACGAGCAGTACTTC. As protein: CSAASSDFYEQYF.

The chain recombines TRBV7-2 with TRBJ2-7; D gene unclear. Germline V gene lookup returns CDR1 SGHTA and CDR2 FQGNSA. The CDR3 has 13 residues. The V end was cut by 8 bases, the J end by 1 base, with 12 bases between. For the CDR3, the DNA is TGTGCCAGCCGCCCAACCGGATCCTACGAGCAGTACTTC. Amino acids: CASRPTGSYEQYF.

There are many counts of this clonotype. The J gene is TRBJ2-3, the V gene TRBV25-1; weak D call: TRBD2 (6 bases). This CDR3 comprises 14 residues. The germline V gene encodes CDR1 MGHDK and CDR2 SYGVNS. Trimming pared 3 bases from V and 8 bases from J, leaving 15 bases between. The CDR3 sequence is CASSDPFGSPTQYF. The CDR3 coding sequence is TGTGCCAGCAGTGACCCCTTCGGGAGTCCTACGCAGTATTTT.

The V gene is TRBV29-1, the J gene TRBJ1-2; 8 nucleotides line up with TRBD1. V dropped 7 bases and J dropped 8; count of bases not matched to a gene: 9. The CDR3 has 12 amino acids. Germline CDR1 and CDR2: SQVTM and ANQGSEA. In DNA, the CDR3 is TGCAGCGCCACTCTGACAGGGGACGGCTACACCTTC. Translating it yields CSATLTGDGYTF.

V gene TRBV2 combines with J gene TRBJ2-7; TRBD2 matches 11 bases. Germline V CDR1 and CDR2: SNHLY, FYNNEI. This CDR3 has 13 amino acids. V was pared by 3 bases and J by 12 bases, with 7 bases of the junction left unmatched. The CDR3 here is CASSELGLAVLYF. The CDR3 DNA reads as TGTGCCAGCAGTGAGCTGGGACTAGCGGTCTTGTACTTC.

The CDR3 protein is CASSRGTGPNYGYTF. The CDR3 bases are TGTGCCAGTAGTAGGGGGACAGGCCCTAACTATGGCTACACCTTC. The chain is built from TRBV19 and TRBJ1-2, with 8 positions matching TRBD1. The length of the CDR3 is 15 residues. Unmatched junction bases numbered 4, after V lost 4 bases and J lost 0 bases. Germline V gives CDR1 LNHDA, CDR2 SQIVND (reference sequence).

This clonotype was recorded at least ten times. V and J are TRBV20-1 and TRBJ2-7; possibly TRBD1 for D (6 bases). The CDR3 loop spans 15 amino acids. Per the germline V gene, CDR1 is DFQATT and CDR2 is SNEGSKA (reference sequence). V lost 1 base, J lost 0 bases, and 13 bases lay in between. CDR3 region: CSARAGTYSSYEQYF. The CDR3 nucleotides are TGCAGTGCTAGAGCCGGGACATATAGCTCCTACGAGCAGTACTTC.

This clonotype was counted between two and nine times. A much bigger clone sits one base away, suggesting this may be a read error. No DNA is shown, since the ends of the CDR3 on it are uncertain; the CDR3 is the one TCRdb lists. The V call is TRBV29-1, the J call TRBJ1-1; no check of the table's D call, TRBD1, against the DNA was made. Inclusive of both ends, the CDR3 amounts to 15 amino acids. Germline values: CDR1 SQVTM, CDR2 ANQGSEA. CDR3 amino acids: CSVAAGAARYTETFF.

This clonotype was seen repeatedly, ten times or more. This sequence joins TRBV7-9 and TRBJ1-2; D is unresolved. The CDR3 covers 14 residues. Trimming removed 1 base from V and 4 bases from J, with 10 bases in between. The germline CDR1 and CDR2 sequences are SEHNR and FQNEAQ (reference sequence). The CDR3 DNA is TGTGCCAGCAGCTTAGAAGGCGAGGTCTATGGCTACACCTTC. Protein product: CASSLEGEVYGYTF.

In the case of this clonotype: At one of its ends the junction is not consistent with the germline gene, which may arise from a read error. This chain connects TRBV6-5 to TRBJ1-1; no firm D call. Germline assignment: CDR1 MNHEY and CDR2 SVGAGI. This CDR3 region has 11 residues. The CDR3 sequence is CATFRATGAFF. The CDR3 DNA sequence: TGTGCCACGTTCCGGGCGACTGGAGCTTTCTTT.